This T cell receptor beta chain was documented in a study of HIV-infected patients and healthy controls. This clonotype was seen repeatedly, ten times or more. Its antigen remains unidentified. Germline CDR1 MNHEY, CDR2 SMNVEV (reference sequence). Trimming took off 3 bases at V and 5 bases at J, with 13 bases between the two ends. This CDR3 region has 14 residues. Regarding the study as a whole: Size-matching overweighted rare events from HIV-infected data when comparing patients with controls.

Antiretroviral therapy had run roughly three months, about 14 weeks, before follow-up blood collection. The repertoire came from unfractionated whole blood and reflected all unsorted peripheral T cells. About 450 ng RNA was reverse transcribed with alpha and beta constant-region primers. Alpha and beta chain libraries were made separately by chain-specific third strand synthesis with multiplexing indices. Second strand DNA was synthesized using a primer at the SP2 site. A 12-nucleotide barcode per molecule came from two concatenated random hexamers added pre-amplification. TCRdb reprocessed the 5' RACE reads via MiXCR and lists one record per CDR3 protein. The data contain 10,000 to 11,000 distinct CDR3 sequences, roughly 5.7% of them singletons.

This sample comprised blood, obtained during antiretroviral therapy. The sequence came from an adult with HIV infection. The donor label of this sample is uncertain. V gene TRBV27 combines with J gene TRBJ1-1; D uncertain. The CDR3 reads CASSFRAKGTEAFF. CDR3 sequence (DNA): TGTGCCAGCAGTTTTAGAGCTAAGGGAACTGAAGCTTTCTTT.